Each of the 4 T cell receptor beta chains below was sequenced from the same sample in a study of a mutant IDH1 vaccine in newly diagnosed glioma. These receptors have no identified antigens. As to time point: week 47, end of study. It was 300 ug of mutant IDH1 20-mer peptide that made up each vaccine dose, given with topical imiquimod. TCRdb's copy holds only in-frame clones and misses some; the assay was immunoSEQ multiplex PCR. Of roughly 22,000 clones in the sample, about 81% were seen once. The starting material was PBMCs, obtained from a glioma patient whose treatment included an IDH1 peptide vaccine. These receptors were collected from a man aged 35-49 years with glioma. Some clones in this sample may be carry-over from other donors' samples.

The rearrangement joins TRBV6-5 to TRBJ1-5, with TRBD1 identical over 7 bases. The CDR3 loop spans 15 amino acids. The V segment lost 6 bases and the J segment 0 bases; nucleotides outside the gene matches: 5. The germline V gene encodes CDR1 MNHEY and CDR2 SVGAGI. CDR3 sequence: CASRRGQNSNQPQHF. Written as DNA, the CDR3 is TGTGCCAGCAGAAGGGGACAGAATAGCAATCAGCCCCAGCATTTT.

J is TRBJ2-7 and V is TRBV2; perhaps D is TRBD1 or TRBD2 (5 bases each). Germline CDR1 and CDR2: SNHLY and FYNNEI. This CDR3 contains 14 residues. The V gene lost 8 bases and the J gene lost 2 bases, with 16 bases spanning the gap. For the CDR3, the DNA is TGTGCCAGCGGGGGTCACCGGGATCCCTACGAGCAGTACTTC. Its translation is CASGGHRDPYEQYF.

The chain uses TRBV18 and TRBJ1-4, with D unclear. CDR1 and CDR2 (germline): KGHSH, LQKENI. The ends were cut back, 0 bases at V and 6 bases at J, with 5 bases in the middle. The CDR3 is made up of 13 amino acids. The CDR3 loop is CASSPPVDEKLFF. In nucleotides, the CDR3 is TGTGCCAGCTCACCACCGGTGGATGAAAAACTGTTTTTT. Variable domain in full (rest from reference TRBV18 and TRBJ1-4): NAGVMQNPRHLVRRRGQEARLRCSPMKGHSHVYWYRQLPEEGLKFMVYLQKENIIDESGMPKERFSAEFPKEGPSILRIQQVVRGDSAAYFCASSPPVDEKLFFGSGTQLSVL.

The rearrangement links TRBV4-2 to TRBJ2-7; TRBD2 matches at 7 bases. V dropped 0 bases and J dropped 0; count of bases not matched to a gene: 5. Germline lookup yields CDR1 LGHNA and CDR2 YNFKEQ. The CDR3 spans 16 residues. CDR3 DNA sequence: TGTGCCAGCAGCCAAGAGAGGAGCGGGGACTCCTACGAGCAGTACTTC. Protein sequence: CASSQERSGDSYEQYF.